One T cell receptor beta chain is described in this entry. After removal of 5 bases from V and 6 bases from J, the junction contained 10 bases not matched to a gene. Per the germline V gene, CDR1 is LNHDA and CDR2 is SQIVND (reference sequence). The CDR3 covers 15 residues. These data belong to a study of blood T cell repertoires in COVID-19. Only in-frame clones appear in the TCRdb table, and some are missing; sequencing was by immunoSEQ multiplex PCR. The data show around 260,000 clones, around 90% seen once. Sequenced input: peripheral blood. The clonotype originates from a woman in her sixties or seventies with COVID-19, enrolled during active disease. This chain connects TRBV19 to TRBJ1-5; 7 bases line up with TRBD1. In DNA form, the CDR3 reads TGTGCCAGTAGTCGACAGACAGGGACCATTCAGCCCCAGCATTTT. This sequence encodes CASSRQTGTIQPQHF.